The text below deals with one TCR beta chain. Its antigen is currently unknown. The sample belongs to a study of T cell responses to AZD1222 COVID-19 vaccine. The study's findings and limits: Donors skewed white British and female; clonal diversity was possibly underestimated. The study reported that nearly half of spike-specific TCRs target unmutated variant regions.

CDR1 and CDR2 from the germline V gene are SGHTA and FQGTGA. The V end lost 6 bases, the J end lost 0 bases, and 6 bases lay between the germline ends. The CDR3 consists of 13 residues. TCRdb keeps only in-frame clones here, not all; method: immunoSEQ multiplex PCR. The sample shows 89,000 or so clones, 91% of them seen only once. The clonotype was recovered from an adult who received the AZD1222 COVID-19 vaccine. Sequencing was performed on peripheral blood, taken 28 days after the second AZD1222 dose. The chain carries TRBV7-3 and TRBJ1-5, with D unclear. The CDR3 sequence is CASSQSSNQPQHF. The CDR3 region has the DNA TGTGCCAGCAGTCAAAGTAGCAATCAGCCCCAGCATTTT. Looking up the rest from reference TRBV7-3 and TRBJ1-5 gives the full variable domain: GAGVSQTPSNKVTEKGKYVELRCDPISGHTALYWYRQSLGQGPEFLIYFQGTGAADDSGLPNDRFFAVRPEGSVSTLKIQRTERGDSAVYLCASSQSSNQPQHFGDGTRLSIL.